This TCR beta chain was captured by sequencing in a study of T-cell memory formation after mild COVID-19. Overall study: Clusters of TCRs were largely donor specific.

The sample holds a few counts of this clonotype. The CDR3 consists of 17 residues. V was pared by 4 bases and J by 2 bases, with 18 bases between. Per germline, CDR1 SEHNR and CDR2 FQNEAQ (reference sequence). 5'RACE, which relied on constant-segment primers, yielded TCR alpha and TCR beta cDNA libraries carrying sample barcodes and UMIs. TCRdb processed the 5' RACE reads anew with MiXCR; each CDR3 protein has one entry. The data show over 130,000 distinct CDR3 sequences, more than 13% seen once. This TCR came from an adult woman who had mild COVID-19 (a few samples of this study predate the infection). Cell type and time point are not known. The sample taken for sequencing was PBMCs or a T cell subset sorted from them (not recorded which). The gene calls are TRBV7-9 and TRBJ1-5; D possibly corresponds to TRBD1 (6 bases). The CDR3 loop reads CASSSGWRPGGNQPQHF. The CDR3, as DNA: TGTGCCAGCAGCTCGGGTTGGAGGCCAGGGGGCAATCAGCCCCAGCATTTT.